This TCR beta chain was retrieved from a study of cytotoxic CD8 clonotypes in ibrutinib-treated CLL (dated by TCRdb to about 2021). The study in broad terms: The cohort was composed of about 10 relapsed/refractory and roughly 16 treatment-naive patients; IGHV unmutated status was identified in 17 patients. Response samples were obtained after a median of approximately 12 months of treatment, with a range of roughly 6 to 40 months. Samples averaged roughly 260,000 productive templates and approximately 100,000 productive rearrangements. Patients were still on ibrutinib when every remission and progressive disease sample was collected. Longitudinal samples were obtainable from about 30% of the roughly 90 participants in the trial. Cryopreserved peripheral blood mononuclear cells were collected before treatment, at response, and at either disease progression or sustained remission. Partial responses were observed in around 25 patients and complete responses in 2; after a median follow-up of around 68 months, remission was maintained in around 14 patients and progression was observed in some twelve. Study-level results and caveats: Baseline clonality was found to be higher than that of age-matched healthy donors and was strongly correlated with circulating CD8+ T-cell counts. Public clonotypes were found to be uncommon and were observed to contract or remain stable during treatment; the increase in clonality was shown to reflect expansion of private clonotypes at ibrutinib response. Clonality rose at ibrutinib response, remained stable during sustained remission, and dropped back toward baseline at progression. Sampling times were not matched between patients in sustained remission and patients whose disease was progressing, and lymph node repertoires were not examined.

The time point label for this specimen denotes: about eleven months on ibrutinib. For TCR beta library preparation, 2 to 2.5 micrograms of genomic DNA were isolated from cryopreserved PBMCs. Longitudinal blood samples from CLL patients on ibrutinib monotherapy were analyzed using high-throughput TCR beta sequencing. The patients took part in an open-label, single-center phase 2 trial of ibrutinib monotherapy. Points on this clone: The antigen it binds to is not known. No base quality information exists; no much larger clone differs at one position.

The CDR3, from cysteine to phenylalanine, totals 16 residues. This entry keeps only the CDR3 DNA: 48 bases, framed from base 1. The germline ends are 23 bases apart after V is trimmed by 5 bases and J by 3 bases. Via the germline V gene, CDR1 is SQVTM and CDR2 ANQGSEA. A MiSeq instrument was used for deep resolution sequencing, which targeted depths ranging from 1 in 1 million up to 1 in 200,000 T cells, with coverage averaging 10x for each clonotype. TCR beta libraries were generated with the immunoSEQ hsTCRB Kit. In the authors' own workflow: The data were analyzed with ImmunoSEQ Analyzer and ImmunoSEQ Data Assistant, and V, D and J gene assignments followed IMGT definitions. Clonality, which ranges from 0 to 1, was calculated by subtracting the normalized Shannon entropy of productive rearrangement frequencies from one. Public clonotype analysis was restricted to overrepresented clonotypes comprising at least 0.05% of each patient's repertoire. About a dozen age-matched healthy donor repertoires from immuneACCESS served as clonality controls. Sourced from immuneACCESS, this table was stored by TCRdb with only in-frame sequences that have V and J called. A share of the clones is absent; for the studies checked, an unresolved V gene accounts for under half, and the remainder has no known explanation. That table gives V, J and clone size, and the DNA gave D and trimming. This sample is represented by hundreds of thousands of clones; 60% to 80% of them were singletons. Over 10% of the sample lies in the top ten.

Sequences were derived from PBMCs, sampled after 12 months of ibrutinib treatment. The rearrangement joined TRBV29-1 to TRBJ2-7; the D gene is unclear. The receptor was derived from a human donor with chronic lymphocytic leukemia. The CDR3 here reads CSVRAGPSLPNYEQYF. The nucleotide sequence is TGCAGCGTTCGTGCCGGGCCAAGCCTTCCCAACTACGAGCAGTACTTC.